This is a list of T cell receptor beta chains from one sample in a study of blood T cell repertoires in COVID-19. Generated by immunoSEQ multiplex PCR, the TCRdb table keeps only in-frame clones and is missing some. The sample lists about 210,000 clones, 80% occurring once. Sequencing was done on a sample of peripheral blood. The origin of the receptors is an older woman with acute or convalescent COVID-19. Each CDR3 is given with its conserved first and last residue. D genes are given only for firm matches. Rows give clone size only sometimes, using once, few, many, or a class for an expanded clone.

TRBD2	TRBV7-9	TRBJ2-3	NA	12	CASSYGGDTQYF	TGTGCCAGCAGCTACGGGGGGGATACGCAGTATTTT
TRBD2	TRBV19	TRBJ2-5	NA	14	CASSPRTSSETQYF	TGTGCCAGTAGTCCCAGGACTAGCTCAGAGACCCAGTACTTC
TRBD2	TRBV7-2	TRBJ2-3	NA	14	CASTLSGGAVGQYF	TGTGCCAGCACCCTCAGCGGGGGGGCGGTGGGGCAGTATTTT
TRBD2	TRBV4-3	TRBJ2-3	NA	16	CASSRELAGATDTQYF	TGCGCCAGCAGCCGGGAACTAGCGGGGGCCACAGATACGCAGTATTTT
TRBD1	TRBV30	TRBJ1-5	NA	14	CAWSLTGGNQPQHF	TGTGCCTGGAGCCTGACAGGGGGCAATCAGCCCCAGCATTTT
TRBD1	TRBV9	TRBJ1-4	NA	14	CASSQGATNEKLFF	TGTGCCAGCAGCCAGGGGGCAACTAATGAAAAACTGTTTTTT
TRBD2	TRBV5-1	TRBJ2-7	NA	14	CASSWEGSHYEQYF	TGCGCCAGCAGCTGGGAGGGTTCTCACTACGAGCAGTACTTC
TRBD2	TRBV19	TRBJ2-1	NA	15	CASSIWVAGGHEQFF	TGTGCCAGTAGTATATGGGTAGCGGGGGGGCATGAGCAGTTCTTC
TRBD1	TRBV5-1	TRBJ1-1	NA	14	CASSAGQGMTEAFF	TGCGCCAGCAGCGCCGGACAGGGGATGACTGAAGCTTTCTTT
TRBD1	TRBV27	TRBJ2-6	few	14	CASSTGDGANVLTF	TGTGCCAGCAGCACAGGGGACGGGGCCAACGTCCTGACTTTC
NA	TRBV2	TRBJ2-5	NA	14	CASSYGQGGETQYF	TGTGCCAGCAGTTATGGTCAGGGAGGAGAGACCCAGTACTTC
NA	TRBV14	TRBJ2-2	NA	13	CASSQSVVGELFF	TGTGCCAGCAGCCAGTCAGTCGTCGGGGAGCTGTTTTTT
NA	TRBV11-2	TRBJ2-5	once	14	CASSPAGGWETQYF	TGTGCCAGCTCCCCCGCCGGCGGATGGGAGACCCAGTACTTC
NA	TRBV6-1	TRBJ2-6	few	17	CASSEGQAPSGANVLTF	TGTGCCAGCAGTGAAGGGCAGGCGCCCTCTGGGGCCAACGTCCTGACTTTC
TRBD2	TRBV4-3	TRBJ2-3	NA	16	CASSQGSLAGTDTQYF	TGCGCCAGCAGCCAAGGCTCACTAGCGGGGACAGATACGCAGTATTTT
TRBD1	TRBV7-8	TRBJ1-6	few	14	CASTSGQGVAPLHF	TGTGCCAGTACCTCGGGACAGGGGGTTGCACCCCTCCACTTT
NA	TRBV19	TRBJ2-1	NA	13	CASKGGAYNEQFF	TGTGCCAGTAAGGGCGGGGCCTACAATGAGCAGTTCTTC
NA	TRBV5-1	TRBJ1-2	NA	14	CASSLDSSIYGYTF	TGCGCCAGCAGCCTCGACTCATCAATATATGGCTACACCTTC
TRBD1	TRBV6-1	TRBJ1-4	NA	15	CASSDGGQSNEKLFF	TGTGCCAGCAGTGATGGGGGACAGTCGAATGAAAAACTGTTTTTT
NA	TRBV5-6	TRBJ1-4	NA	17	CASSIRRSTGPNEKLFF	TGTGCCAGCAGCATCCGCCGTTCGACAGGCCCCAATGAAAAACTGTTTTTT
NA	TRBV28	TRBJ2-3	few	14	CASIGGAGTDTQYF	TGTGCCAGCATCGGAGGGGCTGGGACAGATACGCAGTATTTT
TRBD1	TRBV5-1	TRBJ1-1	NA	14	CASSYGQGYTEAFF	TGCGCCAGCAGCTATGGACAGGGATACACTGAAGCTTTCTTT
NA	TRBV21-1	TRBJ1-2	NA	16	CASSKSGGGSIYGYTF	TGTGCCAGCAGCAAAAGTGGCGGGGGATCTATCTATGGCTACACCTTC
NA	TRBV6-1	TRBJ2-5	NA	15	CASSERRGDTGTQYF	TGTGCCAGCAGTGAACGGCGAGGGGACACGGGGACCCAGTACTTC
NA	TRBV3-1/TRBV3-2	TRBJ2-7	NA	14	CASSRQGTFDEQYF	TGTGCCAGCAGCCGGCAGGGGACGTTCGACGAGCAGTACTTC
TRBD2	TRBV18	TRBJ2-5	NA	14	CASSPPGLAETQYF	TGTGCCAGCTCACCGCCGGGACTAGCCGAGACCCAGTACTTC
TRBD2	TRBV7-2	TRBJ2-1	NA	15	CASSFGRSGGATQFF	TGTGCCAGCAGCTTCGGCCGTAGCGGGGGGGCGACGCAGTTCTTC
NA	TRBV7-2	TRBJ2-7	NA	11	CASSLSYEQYF	TGTGCCAGCAGCTTATCTTACGAGCAGTACTTC
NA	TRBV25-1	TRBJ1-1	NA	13	CASSSHRDTEAFF	TGTGCCAGCAGCAGTCACAGGGACACTGAAGCTTTCTTT
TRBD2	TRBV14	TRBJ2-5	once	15	CASNEVAGVRETQYF	TGTGCCAGCAACGAGGTGGCGGGGGTACGGGAGACCCAGTACTTC
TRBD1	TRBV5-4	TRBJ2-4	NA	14	CASSLEPGQLFQYF	TGTGCCAGCAGCTTGGAGCCGGGACAGCTCTTTCAGTACTTC
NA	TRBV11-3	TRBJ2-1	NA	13	CASSFGGANEQFF	TGTGCCAGCAGCTTTGGGGGGGCTAATGAGCAGTTCTTC
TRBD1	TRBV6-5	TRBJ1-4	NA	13	CASSYRGREKLFF	TGTGCCAGCAGTTACAGGGGGCGTGAAAAACTGTTTTTT
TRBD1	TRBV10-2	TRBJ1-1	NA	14	CASNIRDSNTEAFF	TGCGCCAGCAATATTCGGGACAGTAACACTGAAGCTTTCTTT
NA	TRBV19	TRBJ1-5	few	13	CASSDQRYQPQHF	TGTGCCAGTAGTGATCAGAGGTATCAGCCCCAGCATTTT
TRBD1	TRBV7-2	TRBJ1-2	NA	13	CASSPRQGDSYTF	TGTGCCAGCAGCCCGCGACAGGGGGACAGCTACACCTTC
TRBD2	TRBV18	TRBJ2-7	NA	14	CASSPQGLAREQYF	TGTGCCAGCTCACCACAGGGACTAGCCCGGGAGCAGTACTTC
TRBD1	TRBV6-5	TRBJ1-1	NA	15	CASSPLTGGGTEAFF	TGTGCCAGCAGTCCTCTGACAGGGGGAGGGACTGAAGCTTTCTTT
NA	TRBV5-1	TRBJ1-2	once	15	CASTTLGGVNYGYTF	TGCGCCAGCACCACCTTGGGGGGGGTGAACTATGGCTACACCTTC
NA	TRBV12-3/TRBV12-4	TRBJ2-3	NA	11	CASSITDTQYF	TGTGCCAGCAGCATCACAGATACGCAGTATTTT
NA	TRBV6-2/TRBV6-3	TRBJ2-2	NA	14	CASSYGLATGELFF	TGTGCCAGCAGTTACGGCCTAGCCACCGGGGAGCTGTTTTTT
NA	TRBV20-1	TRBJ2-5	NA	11	CGLVQRETQYF	TGCGGGCTGGTACAAAGGGAGACCCAGTACTTC